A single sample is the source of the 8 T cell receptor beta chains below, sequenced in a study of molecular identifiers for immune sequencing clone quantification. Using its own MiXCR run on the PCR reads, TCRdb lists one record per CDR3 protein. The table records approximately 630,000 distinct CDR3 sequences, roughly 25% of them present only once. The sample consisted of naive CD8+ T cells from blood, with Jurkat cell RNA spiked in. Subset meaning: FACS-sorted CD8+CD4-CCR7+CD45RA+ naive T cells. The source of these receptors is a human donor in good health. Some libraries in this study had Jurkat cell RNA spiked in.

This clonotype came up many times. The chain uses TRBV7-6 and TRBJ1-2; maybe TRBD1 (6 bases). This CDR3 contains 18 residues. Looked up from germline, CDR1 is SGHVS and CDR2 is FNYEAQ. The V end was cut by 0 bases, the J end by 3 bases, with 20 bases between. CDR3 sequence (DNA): TGTGCCAGCAGCTTAGCCGGATCCGGGGGCAGCCATTACTATGGCTACACCTTC. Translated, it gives CASSLAGSGGSHYYGYTF.

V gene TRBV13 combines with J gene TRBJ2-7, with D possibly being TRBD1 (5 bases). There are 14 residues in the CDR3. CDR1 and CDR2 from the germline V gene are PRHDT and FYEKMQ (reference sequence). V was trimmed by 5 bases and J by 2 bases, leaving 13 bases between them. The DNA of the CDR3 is TGTGCCAGCAGCGCCGCGGACACGGCCTACGAGCAGTACTTC. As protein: CASSAADTAYEQYF. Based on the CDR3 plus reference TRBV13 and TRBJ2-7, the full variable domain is AAGVIQSPRHLIKEKRETATLKCYPIPRHDTVYWYQQGPGQDPQFLISFYEKMQSDKGSIPDRFSAQQFSDYHSELNMSSLELGDSALYFCASSAADTAYEQYFGPGTRLTVT.

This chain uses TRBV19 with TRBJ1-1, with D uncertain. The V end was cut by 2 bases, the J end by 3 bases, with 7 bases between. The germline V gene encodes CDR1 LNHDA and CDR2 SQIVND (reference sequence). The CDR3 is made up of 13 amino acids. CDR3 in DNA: TGTGCCAGTAGTATAAGGGCGGACACTGAAGCTTTCTTT. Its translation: CASSIRADTEAFF.

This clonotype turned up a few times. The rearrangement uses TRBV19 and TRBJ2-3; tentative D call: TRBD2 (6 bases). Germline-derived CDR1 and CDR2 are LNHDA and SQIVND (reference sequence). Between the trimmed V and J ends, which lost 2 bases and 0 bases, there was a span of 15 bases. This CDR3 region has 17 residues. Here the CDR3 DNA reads TGTGCCAGTAGTATATATTGGGTAGCGGCTAGCACAGATACGCAGTATTTT. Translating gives CASSIYWVAASTDTQYF.

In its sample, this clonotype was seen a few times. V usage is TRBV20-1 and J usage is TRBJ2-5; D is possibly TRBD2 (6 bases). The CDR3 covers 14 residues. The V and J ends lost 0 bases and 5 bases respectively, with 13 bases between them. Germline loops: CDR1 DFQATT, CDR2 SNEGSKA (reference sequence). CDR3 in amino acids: CSAREGGIAETQYF. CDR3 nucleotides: TGCAGTGCTAGAGAGGGGGGAATAGCGGAGACCCAGTACTTC.

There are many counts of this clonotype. DNA of the CDR3: TGCAGTGCTAGGCGGTCGGGAGTAGAGCAGTTCTTC. Translation: CSARRSGVEQFF. The J gene is TRBJ2-1, the V gene TRBV20-1, with a weak D call TRBD2 (6 bases). This CDR3 spans 12 amino acids. Germline V lookup: CDR1 DFQATT, CDR2 SNEGSKA (reference sequence). Trimming took off 3 bases at V and 10 bases at J, with 13 bases between the two ends.

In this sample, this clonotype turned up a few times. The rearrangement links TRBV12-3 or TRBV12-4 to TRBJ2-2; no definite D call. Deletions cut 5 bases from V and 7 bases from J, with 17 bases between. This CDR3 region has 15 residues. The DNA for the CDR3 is TGTGCCAGCAGTACCCTCGTTGTGGATAACGGGGAGCTGTTTTTT. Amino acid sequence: CASSTLVVDNGELFF.

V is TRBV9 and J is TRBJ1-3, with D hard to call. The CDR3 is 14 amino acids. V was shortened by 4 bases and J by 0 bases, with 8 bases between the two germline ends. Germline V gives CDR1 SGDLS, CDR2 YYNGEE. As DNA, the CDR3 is TGTGCCAGCAGCTCAGGTTACTCTGGAAACACCATATATTTT. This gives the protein CASSSGYSGNTIYF. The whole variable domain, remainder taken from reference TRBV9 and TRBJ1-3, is DSGVTQTPKHLITATGQRVTLRCSPRSGDLSVYWYQQSLDQGLQFLIQYYNGEERAKGNILERFSAQQFPDLHSELNLSSLELGDSALYFCASSSGYSGNTIYFGEGSWLTVV.